These 10 T cell receptor beta chains were sequenced from one sample in a study of OX40 agonist ivuxolimab in advanced cancers. Assay used: immunoSEQ multiplex PCR; TCRdb lists only in-frame clones, some missing. The table lists roughly 76,000 clones, around 86% of them singletons. The starting material was CD4+ or CD8+ T cells sorted from blood, obtained in a trial of the OX40 agonist ivuxolimab. These receptor sequences come from an adult with an advanced solid tumor such as melanoma, head and neck, liver or kidney cancer.

A word on this clone: The germline gene is not matched at one end of the junction; a read error may be the cause. The rearrangement uses TRBV5-6 and TRBJ2-2; D is uncertain. The CDR3 loop spans 14 amino acids. CDR1 and CDR2 (germline): SGHDT, YYEEEE. DNA for the CDR3: TGCGCCAGCACCCCCCCCCTAAACACCGGGGAGCTGTTTTTT. Its protein product is CASTPPLNTGELFF.

The rearrangement links TRBV7-3 to TRBJ1-1, with 7 positions matching TRBD1. The CDR3 sequence is 13 residues long. V lost 4 bases and J lost 1; bases outside the gene matches: 0. Germline lookup yields CDR1 SGHTA and CDR2 FQGTGA. CDR3: CASSWTGNTEAFF. CDR3 sequence (DNA): TGTGCCAGCAGCTGGACAGGGAACACTGAAGCTTTCTTT. The whole variable domain, remainder taken from reference TRBV7-3 and TRBJ1-1, is GAGVSQTPSNKVTEKGKYVELRCDPISGHTALYWYRQSLGQGPEFLIYFQGTGAADDSGLPNDRFFAVRPEGSVSTLKIQRTERGDSAVYLCASSWTGNTEAFFGQGTRLTVV.

With respect to this clone: The sample has other DNA sequences that encode this CDR3 too. The V gene is TRBV5-1, the J gene TRBJ2-3, with D unclear. This CDR3 comprises 13 residues. The V gene lost 0 bases and the J gene lost 4 bases, with 6 bases spanning the gap. CDR1 is SGHRS, CDR2 YFSETQ, per germline. The CDR3 DNA follows: TGCGCCAGCAGCTTGGAGTTTGCAGATACGCAGTATTTT. The encoded protein is CASSLEFADTQYF.

This chain joins TRBV5-5 and TRBJ1-5; D call uncertain. The germline CDR1 and CDR2 sequences are SGHKS and YYEKEE (reference sequence). V was cut by 4 bases and J by 0 bases, with 11 bases left in between. The CDR3 spans 15 residues. This CDR3 is CASSAGAHSNQPQHF. CDR3 DNA: TGTGCCAGCAGCGCAGGAGCTCATAGCAATCAGCCCCAGCATTTT.

The rearrangement uses TRBV4-3 and TRBJ1-1; D is unclear. The CDR3 totals 13 residues. CDR1 and CDR2 (germline): LGHNA, YSLEER. V was pared by 0 bases and J by 3 bases, with 5 bases between. The CDR3 spells CASSQDLYTEAFF. CDR3 coding DNA: TGCGCCAGCAGCCAAGATCTCTACACTGAAGCTTTCTTT.

This chain connects TRBV12-5 to TRBJ2-7; TRBD1 is a possible D gene (6 bases). The CDR3 runs to 11 residues. Trimming took off 6 bases at V and 5 bases at J, with 8 bases between the two ends. Germline V lookup: CDR1 LGHNT, CDR2 FRNRAP. The CDR3 sequence is CASGQGNEQYF. The CDR3 bases are TGTGCTAGTGGGCAGGGGAACGAGCAGTACTTC.

The chain uses TRBV18 and TRBJ2-2; possibly TRBD1 for D (6 bases). V shed 1 base and J shed 1 base, with 7 bases lying between them. Germline V gene data show CDR1 as KGHSH and CDR2 as LQKENI. The CDR3 sequence is 15 residues long. CDR3: CASSPQGQNTGELFF. The CDR3 nucleotides are TGTGCCAGCTCACCACAGGGACAGAACACCGGGGAGCTGTTTTTT.

The chain couples TRBV6-5 to TRBJ1-6; D not certain. The CDR3 is 12 amino acids. The V and J ends lost 5 bases and 8 bases respectively, with 7 bases between them. Germline CDR1 reads MNHEY; CDR2 reads SVGAGI. CDR3: CASSEAYSPLHF. The CDR3 nucleotides are TGTGCCAGCAGTGAGGCATATTCACCCCTCCACTTT.

This chain joins TRBV27 and TRBJ1-1; D is perhaps TRBD1 (5 bases). The CDR3 has 13 amino acids. The germline gives CDR1 MNHEY, CDR2 SMNVEV (reference sequence). The ends were cut back, 6 bases at V and 4 bases at J, with 12 bases in the middle. This CDR3 is CASRGPFGTEAFF. The CDR3 DNA sequence: TGTGCCAGCAGGGGACCTTTTGGCACTGAAGCTTTCTTT.

The J gene is TRBJ1-2, the V gene TRBV6-5; possibly TRBD1 for D (6 bases). The CDR3 is 15 amino acids. Between the trimmed V and J ends, which lost 5 bases and 4 bases, there was a span of 17 bases. Germline assignment: CDR1 MNHEY and CDR2 SVGAGI. The CDR3 loop is CASSGRTASIYGYTF. The CDR3 DNA sequence: TGTGCCAGCAGTGGCAGGACAGCGTCAATCTATGGCTACACCTTC.